Below are 4 T cell receptor beta chains sequenced from a single sample in a study of CD8+ T cells in alopecia areata. As for treatment: oral pan-JAK inhibitor, 5-10 mg twice daily. As the sequencing template, cDNA was produced by extracting RNA and reverse transcribing it. Method: immunoSEQ multiplex PCR; TCRdb's copy keeps in-frame clones and lacks some. This sample has around 200,000 clones, with around three fifths found just once. The sample consisted of CD8+ T cells sorted from blood, taken at week 24, from a patient treated with tofacitinib. These receptors all stem from a human donor with alopecia areata.

DNA for the CDR3: TGTGCCAGCAGCCAAGATGGATCGGGACAGGGGGCTCAGCCCCAGCATTTT. Translation gives CASSQDGSGQGAQPQHF. J is TRBJ1-5 and V is TRBV4-2, with 12 bases fitting TRBD1. From germline, CDR1 is LGHNA and CDR2 YNFKEQ. V lost 0 bases and J lost 6; bases outside the gene matches: 6. CDR3 length: 17 amino acids.

The chain combines TRBV10-3 with TRBJ1-1; D ambiguous. V dropped 0 bases and J dropped 2 bases, with 16 bases sitting between them. This CDR3 has 17 amino acids. Germline V gene sequence: CDR1 ENHRY, CDR2 SYGVKD. Written as DNA, the CDR3 is TGTGCCATCAGTGAGTCGTATGGTACAAATATCAACACTGAAGCTTTCTTT. Translation gives CAISESYGTNINTEAFF.

This clone was seen a handful of times. Other DNA sequences of this sample code for an identical CDR3. The rearrangement joins TRBV7-9 to TRBJ1-5; the D is unclear. The CDR3 has 14 amino acids. V was clipped by 1 base and J by 4 bases, with 8 bases between them. Germline CDR1 SEHNR, CDR2 FQNEAQ (reference sequence). CDR3 amino acids: CASSLGGGNQPQHF. CDR3 coding DNA: TGTGCCAGCAGCTTAGGGGGAGGGAATCAGCCCCAGCATTTT.

This chain joins TRBV5-6 and TRBJ2-7; D is uncertain. The J call may be faulty, since TRBJ2-5 better matches the DNA end. The CDR3 is 11 residues long. The germline gives CDR1 SGHDT, CDR2 YYEEEE. The CDR3 coding sequence is TGTGCCAGCAGCTTACAAGAGACCCAGTACTTC. Translating gives CASSLQETQYF.